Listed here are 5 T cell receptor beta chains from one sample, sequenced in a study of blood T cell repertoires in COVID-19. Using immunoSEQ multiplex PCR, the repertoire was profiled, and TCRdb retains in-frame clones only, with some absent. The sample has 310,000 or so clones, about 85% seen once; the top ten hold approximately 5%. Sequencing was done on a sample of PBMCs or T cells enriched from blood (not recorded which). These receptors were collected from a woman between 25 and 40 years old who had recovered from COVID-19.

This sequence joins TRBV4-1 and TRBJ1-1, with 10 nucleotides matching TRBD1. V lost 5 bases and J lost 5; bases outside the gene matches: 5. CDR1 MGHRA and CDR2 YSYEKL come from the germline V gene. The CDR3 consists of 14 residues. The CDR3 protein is CASSWDRGETEAFF. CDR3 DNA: TGCGCCAGCAGCTGGGACAGGGGTGAAACTGAAGCTTTCTTT.

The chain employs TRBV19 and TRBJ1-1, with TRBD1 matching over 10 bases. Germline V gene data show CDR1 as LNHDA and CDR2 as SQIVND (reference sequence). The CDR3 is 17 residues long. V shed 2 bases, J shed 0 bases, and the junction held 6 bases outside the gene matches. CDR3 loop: CASSIWTGGNLNTEAFF. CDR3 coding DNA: TGTGCCAGTAGTATATGGACAGGGGGGAACCTGAACACTGAAGCTTTCTTT.

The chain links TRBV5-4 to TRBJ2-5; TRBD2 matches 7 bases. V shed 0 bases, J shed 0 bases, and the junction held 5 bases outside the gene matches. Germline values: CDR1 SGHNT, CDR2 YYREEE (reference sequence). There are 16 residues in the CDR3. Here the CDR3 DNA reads TGTGCCAGCAGCTTGGATTCCGGGAGGAACCAAGAGACCCAGTACTTC. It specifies CASSLDSGRNQETQYF.

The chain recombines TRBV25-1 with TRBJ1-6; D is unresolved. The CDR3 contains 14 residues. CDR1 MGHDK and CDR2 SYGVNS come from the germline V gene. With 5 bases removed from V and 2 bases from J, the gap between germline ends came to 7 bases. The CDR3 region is CASSITAYNSPLHF. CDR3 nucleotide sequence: TGTGCCAGCAGTATAACAGCCTATAATTCACCCCTCCACTTT.

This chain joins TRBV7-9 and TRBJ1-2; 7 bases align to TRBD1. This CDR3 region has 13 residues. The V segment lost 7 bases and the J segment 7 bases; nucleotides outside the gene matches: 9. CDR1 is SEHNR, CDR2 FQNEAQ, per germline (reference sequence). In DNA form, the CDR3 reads TGTGCCAGCACACACCCAGGGGGACTTGGCTACACCTTC. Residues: CASTHPGGLGYTF. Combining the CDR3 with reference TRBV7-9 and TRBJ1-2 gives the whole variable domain DTGVSQNPRHKITKRGQNVTFRCDPISEHNRLYWYRQTLGQGPEFLTYFQNEAQLEKSRLLSDRFSAERPKGSFSTLEIQRTEQGDSAMYLCASTHPGGLGYTFGSGTRLTVV.